Listed below are T cell receptor beta chains from one sample, sequenced in a study of T cells after posttransplantation cyclophosphamide. The assay was immunoSEQ multiplex PCR, and TCRdb's table has in-frame clones only and misses some. Recorded here are 10,000 to 12,000 clones, none singletons. This specimen consisted of PBMCs, obtained after allogeneic stem cell transplant with posttransplant cyclophosphamide. These TCRs come from a female patient in her 40s who received an allogeneic stem cell transplant from a related donor, was CMV-positive, and had no GVHD. Some T cells may have come from the graft donor. The CDR3 runs from the conserved cysteine through the conserved F or W. A D gene is named only where the DNA matches it firmly. Clone sizes are shown as once, few, many, or a class for an expanded clone.

d_call j_call clone_size v_call cdr3_nt cdr3_aa
. TRBJ2-7 many TRBV4-1 TGCGCCAGCAGCCAATCGGGGAAAAGTTACGAGCAGTACTTC CASSQSGKSYEQYF
. TRBJ1-5 many TRBV18 TGTGCCAGCTCACCAGGCAGGGCATCAAGCAATCAGCCCCAGCATTTT CASSPGRASSNQPQHF
. TRBJ2-1 medium-sized TRBV6-5 TGTGCCAGCAGCGCTGCTGCAGGCGGGACCCCGGAGTTCTTC CASSAAAGGTPEFF
. TRBJ2-7 many TRBV28 TGTGCCACCAAACTTGCAGGGAACTCCTACGAGCAGTACTTC CATKLAGNSYEQYF
TRBD2 TRBJ2-3 many TRBV5-1 TGCGCCAGCACCCCTCTAGGCGGGAGGGGTACAGATACGCAGTATTTT CASTPLGGRGTDTQYF
. TRBJ1-6 many TRBV5-1 TGCGCCAGCAGCTCTGGACAGCTCTATAATTCACCCCTCCACTTT CASSSGQLYNSPLHF
. TRBJ1-2 many TRBV6-5 TGTGCCAGCAGATACAACAGGAGGGCTAACTATGGCTACACCTTC CASRYNRRANYGYTF
TRBD2 TRBJ2-1 many TRBV9 TGTGCCAGCAGCGATAGCGGGATTGGAAATGAGCAGTTCTTC CASSDSGIGNEQFF
TRBD1 TRBJ2-7 many TRBV11-2 TGTGCCAGCAGCCCACGACAGGGGGCCTGGGACGAGCAGTACTTC CASSPRQGAWDEQYF
. TRBJ2-3 many TRBV10-1 TGCGCCAGCAGCCTCCCCTCCTTTTACACAGATACGCAGTATTTT CASSLPSFYTDTQYF
TRBD2 TRBJ2-3 many TRBV4-2 TGTGCCAGCAGCCAAGATTTCCGGGGGGGCTGGAATACGCAGTATTTT CASSQDFRGGWNTQYF
. TRBJ2-3 many TRBV29-1 TGCAGCGTTGAAGTCGGGACAGATACGCAGTATTTT CSVEVGTDTQYF
. TRBJ2-7 many TRBV5-4 TGTGCCAGCAGCTTCTCTCAGTCAATCTACGAGCAGTACTTC CASSFSQSIYEQYF